The T cell receptor beta chain under discussion was sequenced for a study of blood T cell repertoires in COVID-19 (dated by TCRdb to the early 2020s). Study-level background: Samples covering the acute and convalescent phases of COVID-19 were provided by collaborators in the United States, Italy and Spain. The repertoires were released in a freely available public database intended as a resource for research on the immune response to SARS-CoV-2. The sample metadata nearly always contained a de-identified subject ID, COVID-19 status, age in years and sex. The dataset comprised deeply sampled blood TCRbeta repertoires from subjects exposed to, actively infected with, or recovered from COVID-19. Where available, HLA class I and class II types were taken from metadata supplied by the sample provider and were not determined by assay-based typing. The material from the prospective study consisted of cDNA or gDNA derived from T cells, B-cell-depleted T cells, or PBMCs. Samples came from the ongoing ImmuneRACE study (first 160 participants) plus 1,254 subjects from 6 global collaborators.

V loses 5 bases, J loses 4 bases, and the germline ends lie 9 bases apart. CDR3 length: 13 amino acids, cysteine to phenylalanine. Only the CDR3 part of the read is kept: 39 bases, read in frame from the first base. The germline V gene yields SGHRS for CDR1 and YFSETQ for CDR2. Collaborating institutions collected whole blood in K2EDTA tubes following their own protocols. For TCRbeta analysis, collaborators shipped samples as frozen whole blood, isolated PBMCs, or DNA extracted from either of those sample types. TCRbeta CDR3 regions were amplified from genomic DNA by means of the immunoSEQ Assay, a bias-controlled multiplex PCR. In the authors' own workflow: The number of nucleated cells in each sample was estimated from the amplification of reference gene primers within the assay. To quantify the absolute abundance of each unique TCRbeta CDR3 rearrangement, sequence reads were collapsed and filtered. For each sample, productive Simpson clonality was calculated as the square root of Simpson's diversity index over productive rearrangements. Here the immuneACCESS table is served through TCRdb, limited to in-frame sequences with V and J called. Missing clones are a known gap in these copies; in checked studies unresolved V genes cover under half, and the rest lacks a known reason. V and J calls and clone size are those listed in that table; D and trimming were worked out from the DNA. Recorded for this sample are fewer than 200,000 clones; about 83% of them occurred a single time. The ten largest clones represent 7% to 9% of the sample.

This clone was seen a few times. Its recognized antigen is unknown. Base quality data are lacking; no much larger clone is found one base away. General conclusions and limits of the study: How much clinical and demographic metadata was included differed by source and by participant, and the metadata was provided uncurated.

This chain joins TRBV5-1 to TRBJ2-2; possibly the D gene is TRBD2, per 6 matching bases. The TCR originated in a man between 60 and 75 years old with acute or convalescent COVID-19. The sequencing input was peripheral blood. The CDR3: CASSGGGTGELFF. The sequence in DNA is TGCGCCAGCAGTGGGGGAGGCACCGGGGAGCTGTTTTTT. Extended through the reference TRBV5-1 and TRBJ2-2 proteins, this CDR3 yields the full variable domain: KAGVTQTPRYLIKTRGQQVTLSCSPISGHRSVSWYQQTPGQGLQFLFEYFSETQRNKGNFPGRFSGRQFSNSRSEMNVSTLELGDSALYLCASSGGGTGELFFGEGSRLTVL.